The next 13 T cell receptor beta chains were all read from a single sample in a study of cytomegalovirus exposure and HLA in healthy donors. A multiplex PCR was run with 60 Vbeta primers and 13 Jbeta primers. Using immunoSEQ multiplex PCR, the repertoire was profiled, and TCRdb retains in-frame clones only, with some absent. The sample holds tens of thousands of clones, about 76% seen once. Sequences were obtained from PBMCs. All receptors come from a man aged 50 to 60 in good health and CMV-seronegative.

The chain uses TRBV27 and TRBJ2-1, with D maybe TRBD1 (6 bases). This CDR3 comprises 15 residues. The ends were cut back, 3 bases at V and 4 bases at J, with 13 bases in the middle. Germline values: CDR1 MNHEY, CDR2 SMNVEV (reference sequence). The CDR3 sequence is CASSLAGTQYNEQFF. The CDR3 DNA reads TGTGCCAGCAGTTTGGCCGGGACACAATACAATGAGCAGTTCTTC.

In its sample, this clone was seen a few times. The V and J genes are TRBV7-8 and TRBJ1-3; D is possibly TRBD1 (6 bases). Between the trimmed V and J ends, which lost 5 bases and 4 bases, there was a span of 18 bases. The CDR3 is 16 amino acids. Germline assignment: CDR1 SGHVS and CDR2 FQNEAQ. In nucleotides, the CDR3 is TGTGCCAGCAGCGTGACTTCGACAGGCCAGGGAAACACCATATATTTT. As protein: CASSVTSTGQGNTIYF.

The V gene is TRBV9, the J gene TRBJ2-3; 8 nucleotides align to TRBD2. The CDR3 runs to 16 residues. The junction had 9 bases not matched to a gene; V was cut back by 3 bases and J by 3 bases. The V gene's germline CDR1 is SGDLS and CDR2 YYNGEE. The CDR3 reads CASSGSGGLETDTQYF. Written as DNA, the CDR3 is TGTGCCAGCAGCGGCTCGGGGGGGTTGGAGACAGATACGCAGTATTTT.

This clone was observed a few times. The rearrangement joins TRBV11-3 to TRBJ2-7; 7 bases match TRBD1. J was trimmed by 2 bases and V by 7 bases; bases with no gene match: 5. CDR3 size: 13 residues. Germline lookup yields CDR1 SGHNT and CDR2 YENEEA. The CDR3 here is CASNLGGTYEQYF. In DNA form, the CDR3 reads TGTGCCAGCAATTTAGGGGGCACCTACGAGCAGTACTTC.

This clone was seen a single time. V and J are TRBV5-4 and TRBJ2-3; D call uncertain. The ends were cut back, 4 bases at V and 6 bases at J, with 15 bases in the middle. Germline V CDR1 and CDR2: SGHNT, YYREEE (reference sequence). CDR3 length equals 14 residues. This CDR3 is CASSPTPRVDTQYF. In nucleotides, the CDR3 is TGTGCCAGCAGCCCCACTCCGCGCGTTGATACGCAGTATTTT.

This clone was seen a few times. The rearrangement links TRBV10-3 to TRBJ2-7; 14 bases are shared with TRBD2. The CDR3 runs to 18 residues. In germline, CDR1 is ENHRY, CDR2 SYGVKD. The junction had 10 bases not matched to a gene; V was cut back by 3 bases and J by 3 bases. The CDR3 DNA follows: TGTGCCATCAGTGACCGCGGACTAGCGGGGGGTTTCTTCTACGAGCAGTACTTC. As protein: CAISDRGLAGGFFYEQYF.

The CDR3 is CASSSTGEFQPQHF. For the CDR3, the DNA is TGTGCCAGCAGCTCAACAGGGGAGTTTCAGCCCCAGCATTTT. This sequence joins TRBV7-9 and TRBJ1-5, with 7 bases identical to TRBD1. The CDR3 loop spans 14 amino acids. V was pared by 4 bases and J by 6 bases, with 6 bases of the junction left unmatched. The germline V gene encodes CDR1 SEHNR and CDR2 FQNEAQ (reference sequence).

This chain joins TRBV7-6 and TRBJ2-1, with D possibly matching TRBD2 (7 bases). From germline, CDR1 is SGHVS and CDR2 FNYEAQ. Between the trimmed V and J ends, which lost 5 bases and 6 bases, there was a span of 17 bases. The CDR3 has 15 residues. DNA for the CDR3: TGTGCCAGCAGCCTCGGGGGGCTAGGGGGCAATGAGCAGTTCTTC. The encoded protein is CASSLGGLGGNEQFF.

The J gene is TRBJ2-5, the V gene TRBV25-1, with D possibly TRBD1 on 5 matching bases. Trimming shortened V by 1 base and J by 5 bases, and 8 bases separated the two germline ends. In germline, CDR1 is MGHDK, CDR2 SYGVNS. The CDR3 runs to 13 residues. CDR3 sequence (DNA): TGTGCCAGCAGTGAATCTTCAGGGGAGACCCAGTACTTC. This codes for CASSESSGETQYF.

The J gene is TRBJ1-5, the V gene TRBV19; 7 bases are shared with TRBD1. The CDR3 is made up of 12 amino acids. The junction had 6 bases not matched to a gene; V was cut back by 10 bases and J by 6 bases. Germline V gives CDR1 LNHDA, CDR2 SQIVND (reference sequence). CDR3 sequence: CATRQGGQPQHF. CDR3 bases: TGTGCCACTCGACAGGGCGGTCAGCCCCAGCATTTT.

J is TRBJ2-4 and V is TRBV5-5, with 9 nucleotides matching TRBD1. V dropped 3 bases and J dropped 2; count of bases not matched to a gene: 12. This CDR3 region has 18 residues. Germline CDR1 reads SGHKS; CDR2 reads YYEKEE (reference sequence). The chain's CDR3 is CASSSIFRDRVTKNIQYF. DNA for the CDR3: TGTGCCAGCAGCTCAATATTCCGGGACAGGGTTACCAAAAACATTCAGTACTTC.

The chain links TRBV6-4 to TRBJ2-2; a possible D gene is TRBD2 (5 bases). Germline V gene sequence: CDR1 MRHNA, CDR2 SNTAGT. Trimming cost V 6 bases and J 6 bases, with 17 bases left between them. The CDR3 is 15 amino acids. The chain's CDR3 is CASSSNLGRAGELFF. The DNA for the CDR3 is TGTGCCAGCAGCTCAAATCTCGGGCGGGCCGGGGAGCTGTTTTTT.

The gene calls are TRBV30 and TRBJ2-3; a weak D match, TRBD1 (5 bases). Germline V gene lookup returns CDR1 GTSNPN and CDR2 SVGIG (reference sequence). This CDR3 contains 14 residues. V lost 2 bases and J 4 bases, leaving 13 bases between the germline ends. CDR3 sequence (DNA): TGTGCCTGGAGTCCGGACAAGATCTCAGATACGCAGTATTTT. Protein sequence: CAWSPDKISDTQYF.